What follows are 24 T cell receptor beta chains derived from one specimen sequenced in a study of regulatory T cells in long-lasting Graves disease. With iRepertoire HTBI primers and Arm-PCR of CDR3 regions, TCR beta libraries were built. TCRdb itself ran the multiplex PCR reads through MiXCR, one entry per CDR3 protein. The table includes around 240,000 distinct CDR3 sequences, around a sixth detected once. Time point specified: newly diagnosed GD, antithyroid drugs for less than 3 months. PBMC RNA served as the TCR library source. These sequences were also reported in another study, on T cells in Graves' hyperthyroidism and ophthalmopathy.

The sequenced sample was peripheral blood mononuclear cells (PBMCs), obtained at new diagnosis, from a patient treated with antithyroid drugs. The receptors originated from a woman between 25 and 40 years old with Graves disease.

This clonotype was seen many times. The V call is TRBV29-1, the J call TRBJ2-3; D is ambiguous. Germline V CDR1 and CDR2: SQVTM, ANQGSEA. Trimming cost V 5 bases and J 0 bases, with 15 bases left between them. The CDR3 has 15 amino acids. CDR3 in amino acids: CSVRPTGSSTDTQYF. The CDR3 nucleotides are TGCAGCGTTCGCCCGACTGGATCTAGCACAGATACGCAGTATTTT.

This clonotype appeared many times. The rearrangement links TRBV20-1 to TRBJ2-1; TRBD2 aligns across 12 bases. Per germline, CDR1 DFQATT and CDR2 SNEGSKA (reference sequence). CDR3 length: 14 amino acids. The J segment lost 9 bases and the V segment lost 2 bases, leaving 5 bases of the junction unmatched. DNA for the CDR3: TGCAGTGCTAGACTAGCGGGGGGGCCCGGTGAGCAGTTCTTC. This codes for CSARLAGGPGEQFF.

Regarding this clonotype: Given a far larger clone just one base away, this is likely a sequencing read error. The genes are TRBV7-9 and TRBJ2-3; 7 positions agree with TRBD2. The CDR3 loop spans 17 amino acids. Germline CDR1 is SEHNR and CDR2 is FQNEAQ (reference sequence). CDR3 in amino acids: CASSLRDRGLPTDTQCF. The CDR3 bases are TGTGCCAGCAGCTTACGGGATAGGGGACTACCCACAGATACGCAGTGTTTT.

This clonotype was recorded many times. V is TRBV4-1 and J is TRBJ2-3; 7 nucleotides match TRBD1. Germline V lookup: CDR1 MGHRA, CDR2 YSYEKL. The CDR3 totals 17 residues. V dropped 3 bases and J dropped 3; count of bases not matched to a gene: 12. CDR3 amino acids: CASSHPVTGDSTDTQYF. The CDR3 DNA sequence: TGCGCCAGCAGCCACCCGGTTACAGGGGATTCAACAGATACGCAGTATTTT.

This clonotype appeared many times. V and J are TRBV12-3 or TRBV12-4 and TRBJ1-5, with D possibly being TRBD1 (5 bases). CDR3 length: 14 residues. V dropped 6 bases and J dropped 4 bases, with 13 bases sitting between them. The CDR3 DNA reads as TGTGCCAGCAGCCGCGACAGTACTAATCAGCCCCAGCATTTT. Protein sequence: CASSRDSTNQPQHF.

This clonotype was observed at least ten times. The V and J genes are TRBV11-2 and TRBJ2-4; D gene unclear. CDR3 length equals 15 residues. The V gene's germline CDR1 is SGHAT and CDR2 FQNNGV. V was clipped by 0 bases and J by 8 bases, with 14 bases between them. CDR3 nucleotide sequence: TGTGCCAGCAGCTTAGATAGGCGCTTCCCGGACATTCAGTACTTC. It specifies CASSLDRRFPDIQYF.

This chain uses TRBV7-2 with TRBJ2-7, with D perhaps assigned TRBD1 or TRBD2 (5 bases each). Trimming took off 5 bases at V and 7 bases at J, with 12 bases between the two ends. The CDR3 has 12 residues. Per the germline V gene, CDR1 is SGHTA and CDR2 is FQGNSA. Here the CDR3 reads CASSQRDREQYF. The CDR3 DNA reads TGTGCCAGCAGCCAGAGGGACCGGGAGCAGTACTTC.

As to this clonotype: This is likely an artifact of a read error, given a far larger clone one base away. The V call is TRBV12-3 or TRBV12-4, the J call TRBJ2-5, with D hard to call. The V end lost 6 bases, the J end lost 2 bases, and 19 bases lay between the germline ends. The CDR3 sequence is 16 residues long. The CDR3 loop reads CASSLAGTFSQETQYF. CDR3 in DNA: TGTGCCAGCAGCCTGGCCGGAACCTTTTCTCAAGAGACCCAGTACTTC.

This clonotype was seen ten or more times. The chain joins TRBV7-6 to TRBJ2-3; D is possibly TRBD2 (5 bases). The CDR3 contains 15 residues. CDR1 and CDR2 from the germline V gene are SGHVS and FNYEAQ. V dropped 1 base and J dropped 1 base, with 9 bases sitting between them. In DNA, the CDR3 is TGTGCCAGCAGCTTAGTTAGCGCCCGCACAGATACGCAGTATTTT. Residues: CASSLVSARTDTQYF.

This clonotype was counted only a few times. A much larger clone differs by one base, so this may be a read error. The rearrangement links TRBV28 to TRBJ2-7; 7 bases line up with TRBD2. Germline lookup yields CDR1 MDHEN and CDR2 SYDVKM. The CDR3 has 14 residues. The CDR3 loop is CASSLGGGTYGQYF. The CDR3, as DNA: TGTGCCAGCAGTTTGGGCGGGGGAACGTACGGGCAGTACTTC.

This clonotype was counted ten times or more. The CDR3 protein is CASSLGRRNSPLHF. In nucleotides, the CDR3 is TGTGCCAGCAGCTTAGGCCGGCGGAATTCACCCCTCCACTTT. The chain joins TRBV13 to TRBJ1-6; D remains ambiguous. The germline V gene has CDR1 PRHDT and CDR2 FYEKMQ (reference sequence). The CDR3 runs 14 residues. V was pared by 0 bases and J by 7 bases, with 7 bases between.

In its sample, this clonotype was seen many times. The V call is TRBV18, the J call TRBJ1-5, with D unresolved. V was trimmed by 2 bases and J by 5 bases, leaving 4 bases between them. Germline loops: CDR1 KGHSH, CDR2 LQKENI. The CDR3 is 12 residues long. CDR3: CASSPVYQPQHF. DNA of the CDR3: TGTGCCAGCTCACCAGTCTATCAGCCCCAGCATTTT.

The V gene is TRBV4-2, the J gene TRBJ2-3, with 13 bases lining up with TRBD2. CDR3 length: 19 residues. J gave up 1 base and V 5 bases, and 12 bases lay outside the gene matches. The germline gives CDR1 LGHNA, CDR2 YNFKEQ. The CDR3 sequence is CASSFVPGLAGNRTDTQYF. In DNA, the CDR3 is TGTGCCAGCAGCTTTGTTCCGGGACTAGCGGGGAACCGCACAGATACGCAGTATTTT.

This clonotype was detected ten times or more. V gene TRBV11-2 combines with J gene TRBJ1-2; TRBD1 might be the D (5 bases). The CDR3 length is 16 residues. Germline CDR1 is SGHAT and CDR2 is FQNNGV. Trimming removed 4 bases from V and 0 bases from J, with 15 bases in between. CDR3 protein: CASSYSGTLPNYGYTF. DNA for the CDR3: TGTGCCAGCAGCTATTCCGGGACGCTACCTAACTATGGCTACACCTTC.

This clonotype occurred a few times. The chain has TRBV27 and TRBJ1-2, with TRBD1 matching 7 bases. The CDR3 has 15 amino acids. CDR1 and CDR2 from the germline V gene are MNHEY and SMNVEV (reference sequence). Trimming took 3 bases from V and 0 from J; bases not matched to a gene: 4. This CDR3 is CASSLRTGPNYGYTF. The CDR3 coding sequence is TGTGCCAGCAGTTTGAGGACAGGACCTAACTATGGCTACACCTTC.

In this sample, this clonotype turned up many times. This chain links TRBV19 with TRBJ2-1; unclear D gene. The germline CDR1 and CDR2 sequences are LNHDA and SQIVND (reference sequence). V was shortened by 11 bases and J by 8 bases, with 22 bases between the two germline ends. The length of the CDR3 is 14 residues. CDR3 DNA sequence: TGTGCCTCTAGGGTCCCCAGCACACGCGATGAGCAGTTCTTC. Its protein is CASRVPSTRDEQFF. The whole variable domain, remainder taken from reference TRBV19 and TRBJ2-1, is DGGITQSPKYLFRKEGQNVTLSCEQNLNHDAMYWYRQDPGQGLRLIYYSQIVNDFQKGDIAEGYSVSREKKESFPLTVTSAQKNPTAFYLCASRVPSTRDEQFFGPGTRLTVL.

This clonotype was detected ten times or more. CDR3 region: CASSILQGRGNQPQHF. Written as DNA, the CDR3 is TGTGCCAGTAGTATCTTACAGGGTCGAGGCAATCAGCCCCAGCATTTT. The chain uses TRBV19 and TRBJ1-5; tentatively, D is TRBD1 (6 bases). Germline CDR1 is LNHDA and CDR2 is SQIVND (reference sequence). The V end was cut by 3 bases, the J end by 2 bases, with 14 bases between. The length of the CDR3 is 16 residues.

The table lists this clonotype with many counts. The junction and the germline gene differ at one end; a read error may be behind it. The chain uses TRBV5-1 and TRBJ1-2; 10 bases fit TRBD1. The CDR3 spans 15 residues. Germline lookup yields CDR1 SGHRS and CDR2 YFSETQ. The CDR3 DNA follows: TGTGCCAGCAGCTTGGCGGGACAGGGGTATGCTGGCTACACCTTC. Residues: CASSLAGQGYAGYTF.

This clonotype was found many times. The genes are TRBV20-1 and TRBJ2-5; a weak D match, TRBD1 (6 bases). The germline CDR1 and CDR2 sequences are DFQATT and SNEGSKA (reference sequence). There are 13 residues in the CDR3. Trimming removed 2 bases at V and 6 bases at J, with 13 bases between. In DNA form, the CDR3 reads TGCAGTGCTAGAACAGGGATTGGGAAGACCCAGTACTTC. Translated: CSARTGIGKTQYF.

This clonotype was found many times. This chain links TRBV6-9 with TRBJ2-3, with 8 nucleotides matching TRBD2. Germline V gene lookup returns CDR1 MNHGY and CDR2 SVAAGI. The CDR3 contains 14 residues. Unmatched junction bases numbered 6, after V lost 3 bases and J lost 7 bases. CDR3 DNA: TGTGCCAGCAGTTACCTAAGCGGGGGTTATACGCAGTATTTT. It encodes CASSYLSGGYTQYF.

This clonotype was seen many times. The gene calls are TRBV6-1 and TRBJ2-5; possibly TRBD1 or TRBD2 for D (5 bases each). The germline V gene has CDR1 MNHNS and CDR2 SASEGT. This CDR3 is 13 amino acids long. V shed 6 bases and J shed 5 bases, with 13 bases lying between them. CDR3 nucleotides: TGTGCCAGCAGGGGGGATCGACCGGAGACCCAGTACTTC. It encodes CASRGDRPETQYF.

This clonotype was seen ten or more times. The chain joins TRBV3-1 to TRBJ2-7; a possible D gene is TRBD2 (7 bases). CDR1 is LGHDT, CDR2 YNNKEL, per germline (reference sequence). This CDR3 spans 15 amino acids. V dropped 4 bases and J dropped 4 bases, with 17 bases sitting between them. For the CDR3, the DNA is TGTGCCAGCAGCCCCGGGGGGAGGGGGAGATACGAGCAGTACTTC. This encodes CASSPGGRGRYEQYF.

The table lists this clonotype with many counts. For the CDR3, the DNA is TGCAGCGTAGCCGCAGGGACAGATGGCTACACCTTC. It specifies CSVAAGTDGYTF. This chain links TRBV29-1 with TRBJ1-2, with TRBD1 identical over 7 bases. The J segment lost 6 bases and the V segment lost 6 bases, leaving 7 bases of the junction unmatched. Germline V gives CDR1 SQVTM, CDR2 ANQGSEA. The CDR3 runs to 12 residues.

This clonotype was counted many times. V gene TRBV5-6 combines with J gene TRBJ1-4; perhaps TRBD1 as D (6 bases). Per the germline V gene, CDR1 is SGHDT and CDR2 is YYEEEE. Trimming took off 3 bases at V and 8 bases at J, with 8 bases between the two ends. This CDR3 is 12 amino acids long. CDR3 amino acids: CASSWGGEKLFF. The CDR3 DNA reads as TGTGCCAGCAGCTGGGGGGGCGAAAAACTGTTTTTT.